These 20 T cell receptor beta chains share one sample of origin, sequenced in a study of tumor-infiltrating lymphocytes in primary liver carcinoma. Production of TCR beta cDNA used 400 to 600 ng total RNA together with a constant-region primer. The TCR beta library was amplified through three nested multiplex PCR rounds in a modified ARM-PCR procedure. TRBV1-TRBV30 forward primers paired with a C-beta reverse primer were used in the first two PCR rounds, which ran about 11 cycles each. A single record per CDR3 protein comes from TCRdb applying MiXCR to the multiplex PCR reads. The table has roughly 91,000 distinct CDR3 sequences, around three quarters seen once. Taking roughly 18-32 mg of unsorted bulk tissue, the authors co-extracted RNA and DNA. The sample was liver tumor tissue from sampling region 5. Subset indicated: tumor region T5, tumor centre. The receptors originated from a woman aged 55 to 70 with primary liver carcinoma and hepatitis B virus infection.

V gene TRBV11-2 combines with J gene TRBJ2-7; TRBD1 agrees at 7 bases. The CDR3 has 13 amino acids. The germline CDR1 and CDR2 sequences are SGHAT and FQNNGV. The CDR3 DNA sequence: TGTCTCAGCAGCGCCGACAGGGCCCACGAGCAGTACTTC. Residues: CLSSADRAHEQYF.

Worth noting for this clonotype: This may arise from a read error, as a much more abundant clone is one base away. In nucleotides, the CDR3 is TGTGTCAGCAGTTACCTAACTAGCGTCCAAGAGACCCAGTACTTC. It encodes CVSSYLTSVQETQYF. The J gene is TRBJ2-5, the V gene TRBV6-2 or TRBV6-3; 7 bases fit TRBD2. The germline V gene encodes CDR1 MNHEY and CDR2 SVGEGT. The CDR3 sequence is 15 residues long.

This clonotype occurred many times. V and J are TRBV4-1 and TRBJ2-5; no reliable D call. The CDR3 sequence is 15 residues long. The germline V gene encodes CDR1 MGHRA and CDR2 YSYEKL. Between the trimmed V and J ends, which lost 0 bases and 1 base, there was a span of 9 bases. The CDR3 nucleotides read TGCGCCAGCAGCCAAGAACCGGTCCCCCAAGAGACCCAGTACTTC. Translating it yields CASSQEPVPQETQYF.

A remark on this clonotype: The junction and the germline gene differ at one end; a read error may be behind it. The chain carries TRBV29-1 and TRBJ2-3; the match to TRBD1 covers 7 bases. The germline gives CDR1 SQVTM, CDR2 ANQGSEA. CDR3 length: 15 residues. CDR3 loop: CIVEMRGRGTDTQYF. CDR3 DNA sequence: TGCATCGTTGAAATGAGGGGGCGAGGCACAGATACGCAGTATTTT.

Notes on this clonotype: Germline is not matched at one junction end, which may reflect a read error. The chain is built from TRBV7-9 and TRBJ1-5, with 10 bases lining up with TRBD1. The CDR3 has 15 amino acids. Germline lookup yields CDR1 SEHNR and CDR2 FQNEAQ (reference sequence). As DNA, the CDR3 is TGTGCCAGCAGCAAAACGACAGGGGGCAATCGGCCCCAGCATTTT. Its translation is CASSKTTGGNRPQHF. Using reference TRBV7-9 and TRBJ1-5 for the parts outside the CDR3, the full variable domain is DTGVSQNPRHKITKRGQNVTFRCDPISEHNRLYWYRQTLGQGPEFLTYFQNEAQLEKSRLLSDRFSAERPKGSFSTLEIQRTEQGDSAMYLCASSKTTGGNRPQHFGDGTRLSIL.

In the case of this clonotype: Being one base from a much bigger clone, this may be a read error. The J gene is TRBJ2-5, the V gene TRBV29-1, with a possible D match to TRBD1 (6 bases). V lost 4 bases to trimming and J lost 3 bases, with 12 bases between them. This CDR3 contains 13 residues. Looked up from germline, CDR1 is SQVTM and CDR2 is ANQGSEA. CDR3 in amino acids: CSVGGRSKETQYF. CDR3 nucleotides: TGCAGCGTTGGGGGGCGCAGTAAAGAGACCCAGTACTTC.

This clonotype showed up many times. V usage is TRBV14 and J usage is TRBJ1-4, with 7 bases that match TRBD1. There are 16 residues in the CDR3. Germline V lookup: CDR1 SGHDN, CDR2 FVKESK. J gave up 4 bases and V 0 bases, and 5 bases lay outside the gene matches. The CDR3 sequence is CASSQERGTVNEKLFF. The DNA of the CDR3 is TGTGCCAGCAGCCAAGAACGGGGGACAGTTAATGAAAAACTGTTTTTT.

Only one count was recorded for this clonotype. An end of the junction differs from the germline gene, which may be a read error. This chain joins TRBV6-5 and TRBJ2-1; D might be TRBD2 (7 bases). The CDR3 spans 16 residues. The germline V gene has CDR1 MNHEY and CDR2 SVGAGI. The CDR3 spells CASSFSGAGANNEQFF. The CDR3 DNA reads TGTGCTAGCAGCTTCTCAGGGGCGGGAGCAAACAATGAGCAGTTCTTC.

About this clonotype itself: Sequence at one end of the junction differs from germline and may be a read error. This sequence joins TRBV19 and TRBJ1-1, with unresolved D. The CDR3 length is 13 residues. The V gene's germline CDR1 is LNHDA and CDR2 SQIVND (reference sequence). The CDR3 sequence: CASSAKLNTEVFF. CDR3 nucleotides: TGTGCCAGTTCAGCCAAACTTAACACTGAAGTTTTCTTT.

With respect to this clonotype: A junction end diverges from the germline sequence, so it may reflect a read error. V usage is TRBV5-4 and J usage is TRBJ2-5; the D gene could be TRBD1 or TRBD2 (6 bases each). In germline, CDR1 is SGHNT, CDR2 YYREEE (reference sequence). The CDR3 contains 15 residues. The CDR3 spells CANSPGAGNGETQYF. The CDR3 nucleotides read TGTGCCAACAGCCCGGGGGCCGGGAATGGTGAGACCCAGTACTTC.

This clonotype has a count of ten or more. The CDR3 coding sequence is TGTGCCAGCAGCTCTGGGGACCGACAGCTCACAGATACGCAGTATTTT. It yields the protein CASSSGDRQLTDTQYF. This chain joins TRBV5-4 and TRBJ2-3; D may correspond to TRBD1 or TRBD2 (5 bases each). The CDR3 totals 16 residues. The V and J ends lost 3 bases and 2 bases respectively, with 16 bases between them. CDR1 and CDR2 from the germline V gene are SGHNT and YYREEE (reference sequence).

A word on this clonotype: A much bigger clone sits one base away, suggesting this may be a read error. The chain recombines TRBV5-1 with TRBJ2-2; 10 bases are shared with TRBD1. This CDR3 has 16 amino acids. Germline CDR1 SGHRS, CDR2 YFSETQ. The CDR3 spells CASTKTGQGNTGELLF. The CDR3 bases are TGCGCCAGCACCAAAACGGGACAGGGGAACACCGGGGAGCTGTTATTT.

As regards this clonotype: An end of the junction differs from the germline gene, which may be a read error. The V and J genes are TRBV29-1 and TRBJ1-2; 7 bases align to TRBD1. Per germline, CDR1 SQVTM and CDR2 ANQGSEA. The CDR3 is made up of 13 amino acids. CDR3 in amino acids: CSAERGGERGHTF. Here the CDR3 DNA reads TGCAGCGCTGAAAGAGGGGGCGAAAGAGGCCACACCTTC.

In the case of this clonotype: Given a much more abundant clone one base away, this may be a read error. The V call is TRBV5-6, the J call TRBJ1-1; D unclear. Trimming removed 4 bases from V and 3 bases from J, with 7 bases in between. This CDR3 has 12 residues. Germline-derived CDR1 and CDR2 are SGHDT and YYEEEE. CDR3 residues: CASSPWDTEAFF. The CDR3, as DNA: TGTGCCAGCAGCCCGTGGGACACTGAAGCTTTCTTT.

In this sample, this clonotype turned up many times. V gene TRBV12-3 or TRBV12-4 combines with J gene TRBJ2-5, with TRBD1 matching over 9 bases. This CDR3 has 15 residues. The trim removed 3 bases at V and 5 bases at J, leaving 7 bases unmatched. In DNA form, the CDR3 reads TGTGCCAGCAGTTTTTCCACAGGGGGCGCGGAGACCCAGTACTTC. Its translation: CASSFSTGGAETQYF.

Worth noting for this clonotype: At one boundary the junction diverges from the germline segment, which might be a read error. The chain uses TRBV11-1 and TRBJ2-7; perhaps D is TRBD1 or TRBD2 (5 bases each). Germline V gene data show CDR1 as SGHAT and CDR2 as FQDESV (reference sequence). This CDR3 has 15 amino acids. This chain's CDR3 is CASSWNGTRTYEQYF. CDR3 sequence (DNA): TGTGCCAGCAGCTGGAACGGGACGAGGACCTACGAGCAATACTTC.

This chain uses TRBV7-9 with TRBJ2-3; 12 bases are a match to TRBD2. Per germline, CDR1 SEHNR and CDR2 FQNEAQ (reference sequence). The CDR3 runs 17 residues. Trimming cost V 7 bases and J 8 bases; bases outside gene matches: 16. This chain's CDR3 is CASNPTVSSGRASTQYF. The CDR3, as DNA: TGTGCCAGCAACCCGACTGTCTCTAGCGGGAGGGCCAGTACGCAGTATTTT.

Worth noting for this clonotype: A junction end diverges from the germline sequence, so it may reflect a read error. This chain links TRBV12-3 or TRBV12-4 with TRBJ2-7; no clear D. The CDR3 is 12 amino acids. The CDR3 loop is CASSFSTNEQYF. In DNA form, the CDR3 reads TGTGCCAGCAGTTTTTCCACTAACGAGCAGTACTTT.

To note about this clonotype: Just one base apart from a much larger clone, this may be a read error. CDR3 sequence (DNA): TGTGCCAGCAGCTTAGGAGGCAGTCCGAACACTGAAACTTTCTTT. The encoded protein is CASSLGGSPNTETFF. The chain recombines TRBV7-9 with TRBJ1-1, with D uncertain. There are 15 residues in the CDR3. Germline V gene lookup returns CDR1 SEHNR and CDR2 FQNEAQ (reference sequence).

A word on this clonotype: A read error may explain this, as a much larger clone is one base away. The rearrangement uses TRBV7-9 and TRBJ2-7, with D perhaps matching TRBD2 (6 bases). CDR1 and CDR2 from the germline V gene are SEHNR and FQNEAQ (reference sequence). The V and J ends lost 5 bases and 3 bases respectively, with 23 bases between them. The CDR3 is made up of 17 amino acids. The CDR3 DNA follows: TGTGCCAGCAGCCCTAGGACTAACGGGAAGGCGGTCTACGAGCAGTACTTC. Its protein is CASSPRTNGKAVYEQYF.